This entry features one T cell receptor beta chain sequence. This CDR3 is built from 13 residues. V lost 5 bases and J 6 bases, leaving 13 bases between the germline ends. Germline V gene data show CDR1 as SGHTA and CDR2 as FQGNSA. The data stem from a study of technical replicates of blood from a handful of donors. TCRdb keeps only in-frame clones here, not all; method: immunoSEQ multiplex PCR. The table lists roughly 80,000 clones, around 94% of them singletons. This sequence originates from a human donor in good health. The sample comprised T cells isolated from PBMCs. The V gene is TRBV7-2, the J gene TRBJ1-2, with D perhaps TRBD1 (5 bases). This CDR3 is CASSLQGIDGYTF. The CDR3 DNA follows: TGTGCCAGCAGCCTCCAGGGAATCGATGGCTACACCTTC.